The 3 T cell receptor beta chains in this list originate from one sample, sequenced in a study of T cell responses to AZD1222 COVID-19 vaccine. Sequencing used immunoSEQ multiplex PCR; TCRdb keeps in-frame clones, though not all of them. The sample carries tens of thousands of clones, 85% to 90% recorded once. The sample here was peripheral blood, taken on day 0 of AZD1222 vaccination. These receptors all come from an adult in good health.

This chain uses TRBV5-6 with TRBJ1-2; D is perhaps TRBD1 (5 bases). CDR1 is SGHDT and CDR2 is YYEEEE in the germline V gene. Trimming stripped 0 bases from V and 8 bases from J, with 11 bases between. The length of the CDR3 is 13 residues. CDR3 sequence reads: CASSLGGAQGYTF. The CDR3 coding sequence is TGTGCCAGCAGCTTGGGAGGGGCGCAAGGCTACACCTTC.

The CDR3 region has the DNA TGTGCCAGCCAACAGGACAGGGGCACCGGGGAGCTGTTTTTT. It encodes CASQQDRGTGELFF. J is TRBJ2-2 and V is TRBV6-4; 9 bases map to TRBD1. This CDR3 comprises 14 residues. Germline values: CDR1 MRHNA, CDR2 SNTAGT. V trimming: 8 bases; J trimming: 4 bases; junction bases outside the gene matches: 5.

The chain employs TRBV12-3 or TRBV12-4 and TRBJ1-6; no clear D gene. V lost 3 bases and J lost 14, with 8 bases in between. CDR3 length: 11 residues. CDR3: CASSFHGTLHF. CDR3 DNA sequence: TGTGCCAGCAGTTTTCACGGCACCCTCCACTTT.